This T cell receptor (beta chain) was sequenced during a study of CXCR3-negative and CXCR3-positive naive CD8 T cells. The libraries of TRB cDNA were prepared using 5' RACE with UMI labels. TCRdb re-called the 5' RACE reads and shows each CDR3 protein once, DNA omitted. The table for this sample gives 130,000 to 150,000 distinct CDR3 sequences. Overall study results and limits: Hydrophobicity of TRB CDR3s was greater in CXCR3-positive naive cells than in CXCR3-negative naive cells.

CDR1 is SEHNR, CDR2 FQNEAQ, per germline (reference sequence). This CDR3 is built from 15 residues. As regards this clonotype: The antigen remains undetermined.

J is TRBJ2-5 and V is TRBV7-9; TCRdb outputs TRBD1, but without DNA this stays unchecked. The sample taken for sequencing was naive CXCR3+ CD8+ T cells from blood. Subset described: CD45RO-CCR7+CD27+CD95- naive CD8+ T cells expressing CXCR3 (TNR3+). This clonotype originated in a human donor in good health. Some clones in this sample may be carry-over from other donors' samples. The CDR3 protein is CASSLRPGFGETQYF.